The TCR beta chain described here comes from a study of control samples from healthy donors and cancer patients. Trimming cost V 1 base and J 3 bases, with 7 bases left between them. CDR1 and CDR2 (germline): SGHRS, YFSETQ. The CDR3 covers 13 residues. Assay: immunoSEQ multiplex PCR; the TCRdb copy retains only in-frame clones and omits some. This table has roughly 150,000 clones, 89% appearing once. The sequence was obtained from a man aged 25 to 45 in good health. The sequencing input was blood. The rearrangement links TRBV5-1 to TRBJ1-1, with D maybe TRBD1 (5 bases). The CDR3 sequence: CASSLTGDTEAFF. CDR3 sequence (DNA): TGCGCCAGCAGCTTGACGGGGGACACTGAAGCTTTCTTT.